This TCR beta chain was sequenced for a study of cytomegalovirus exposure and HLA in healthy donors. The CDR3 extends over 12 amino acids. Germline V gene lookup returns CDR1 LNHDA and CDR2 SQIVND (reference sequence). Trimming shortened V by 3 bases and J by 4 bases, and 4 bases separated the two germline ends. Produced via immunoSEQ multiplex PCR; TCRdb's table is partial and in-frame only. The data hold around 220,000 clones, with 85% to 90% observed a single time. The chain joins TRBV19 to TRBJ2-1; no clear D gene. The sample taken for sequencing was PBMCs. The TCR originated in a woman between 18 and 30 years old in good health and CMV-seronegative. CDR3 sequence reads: CASSIMYNEQFF. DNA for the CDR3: TGTGCCAGTAGTATTATGTACAATGAGCAGTTCTTC.